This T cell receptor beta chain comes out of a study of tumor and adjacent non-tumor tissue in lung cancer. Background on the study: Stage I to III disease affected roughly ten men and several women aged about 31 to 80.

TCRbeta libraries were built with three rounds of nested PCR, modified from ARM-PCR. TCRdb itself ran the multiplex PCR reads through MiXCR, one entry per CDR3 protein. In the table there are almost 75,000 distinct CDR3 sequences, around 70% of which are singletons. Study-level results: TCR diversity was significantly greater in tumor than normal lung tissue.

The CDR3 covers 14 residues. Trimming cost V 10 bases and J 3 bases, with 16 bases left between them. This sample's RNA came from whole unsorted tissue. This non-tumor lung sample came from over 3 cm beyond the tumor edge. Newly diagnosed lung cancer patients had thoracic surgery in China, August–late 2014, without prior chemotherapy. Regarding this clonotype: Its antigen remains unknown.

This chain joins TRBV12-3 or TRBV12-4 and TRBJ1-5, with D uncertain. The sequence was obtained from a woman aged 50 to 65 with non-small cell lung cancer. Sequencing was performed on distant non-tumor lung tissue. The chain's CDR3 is CANSLEYINQPQHF. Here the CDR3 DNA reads TGTGCCAATAGTTTGGAGTATATCAATCAGCCCCAGCATTTT.